These 20 T cell receptor beta chains originate from one sample sequenced in a study of shared T cell receptors in the human thymus. Measured with immunoSEQ multiplex PCR; TCRdb has only the in-frame clones, and not every one. The table lists around 730,000 clones, approximately 85% of them singletons. Another study also made use of these data, one on human thymus T cells.

The specimen sequenced was thymocytes. The source is a girl under two years old with a congenital heart defect.

This chain uses TRBV10-3 with TRBJ1-1; D possibly corresponds to TRBD1 (5 bases). This CDR3 has 16 residues. V was shortened by 1 base and J by 2 bases, with 14 bases between the two germline ends. Germline V gene sequence: CDR1 ENHRY, CDR2 SYGVKD. The CDR3 loop reads CAISEWNRISNTEAFF. The CDR3 DNA sequence: TGTGCCATCAGTGAGTGGAACAGGATTTCTAACACTGAAGCTTTCTTT.

This clone has only one observation. The chain recombines TRBV15 with TRBJ2-1, with D uncertain. The V and J ends lost 1 base and 4 bases respectively, with 8 bases between them. This CDR3 spans 14 amino acids. CDR1 is LNHNV and CDR2 is YYDKDF in the germline V gene (reference sequence). The CDR3 region has the DNA TGTGCCACCAGCAGAGTCGTACAGTACAATGAGCAGTTCTTC. Encoded protein: CATSRVVQYNEQFF.

The J gene is TRBJ2-7, the V gene TRBV7-8; 9 positions agree with TRBD2. The ends lost 0 bases at V and 4 bases at J; junction bases unmatched: 7. The germline V gene has CDR1 SGHVS and CDR2 FQNEAQ. The CDR3 has 16 residues. In nucleotides, the CDR3 is TGTGCCAGCAGCTTAGCCGGCGGGGGGGGCATATACGAGCAGTACTTC. It yields the protein CASSLAGGGGIYEQYF.

This sequence joins TRBV12-5 and TRBJ1-4; the match to TRBD1 covers 7 bases. V was clipped by 7 bases and J by 4 bases; unmatched bases: 12. CDR3 length equals 16 residues. From germline, CDR1 is LGHNT and CDR2 FRNRAP. The CDR3 DNA is TGTGCTAGTGCCCTCGATCAGACAGGGAGTAATGAAAAACTGTTTTTT. This sequence encodes CASALDQTGSNEKLFF.

J is TRBJ1-5 and V is TRBV5-4; 7 bases agree with TRBD1. J was trimmed by 6 bases and V by 1 base; bases with no gene match: 4. CDR1 and CDR2 from the germline V gene are SGHNT and YYREEE (reference sequence). The length of the CDR3 is 14 residues. The CDR3 DNA sequence: TGTGCCAGCAGCTTGAAGGGACAGTCTCAGCCCCAGCATTTT. Translated: CASSLKGQSQPQHF.

The gene calls are TRBV7-3 and TRBJ2-3; 8 bases align to TRBD2. This CDR3 contains 18 residues. Germline values: CDR1 SGHTA, CDR2 FQGTGA. V shed 5 bases, J shed 0 bases, and the junction held 13 bases outside the gene matches. The CDR3 DNA follows: TGTGCCAGCAGCCCGGGGGCTAGCGGGCTGGCTAGCACAGATACGCAGTATTTT. It encodes CASSPGASGLASTDTQYF. Using reference TRBV7-3 and TRBJ2-3 for the parts outside the CDR3, the full variable domain is GAGVSQTPSNKVTEKGKYVELRCDPISGHTALYWYRQSLGQGPEFLIYFQGTGAADDSGLPNDRFFAVRPEGSVSTLKIQRTERGDSAVYLCASSPGASGLASTDTQYFGPGTRLTVL.

The chain uses TRBV6-5 and TRBJ1-5; D remains ambiguous. Trimming removed 2 bases from V and 7 bases from J, with 15 bases in between. CDR3 length equals 15 residues. Germline-derived CDR1 and CDR2 are MNHEY and SVGAGI. This CDR3 is CASSYDRLGLQPQHF. For the CDR3, the DNA is TGTGCCAGCAGTTACGACCGACTTGGGTTGCAGCCCCAGCATTTT.

This clone was seen a few times. The chain couples TRBV9 to TRBJ1-2; no clear D gene. V shed 7 bases and J shed 8 bases, with 18 bases lying between them. This CDR3 spans 13 amino acids. The germline gives CDR1 SGDLS, CDR2 YYNGEE. This CDR3 is CASSPPRSGGYTF. CDR3 DNA: TGTGCCAGCTCACCACCACGGTCGGGAGGCTACACCTTC.

The V and J genes are TRBV19 and TRBJ2-1, with 9 bases aligning to TRBD1. This CDR3 has 15 amino acids. Germline CDR1 reads LNHDA; CDR2 reads SQIVND (reference sequence). J gave up 8 bases and V 8 bases, and 13 bases lay outside the gene matches. DNA of the CDR3: TGTGCCAGTGGTAACGGGACAGGGTATATCGATGAGCAGTTCTTC. Its protein is CASGNGTGYIDEQFF.

For the CDR3, the DNA is TGTGCCAGCTCACCCAGCGGACAGTTTCGAGAGTTAGGTGGTAACAATGAGCAGTTCTTC. It yields the protein CASSPSGQFRELGGNNEQFF. The rearrangement uses TRBV18 and TRBJ2-1, with D possibly being TRBD1 (6 bases). Trimming cost V 3 bases and J 5 bases, with 29 bases left between them. This CDR3 has 20 residues. The germline V gene has CDR1 KGHSH and CDR2 LQKENI.

J is TRBJ1-2 and V is TRBV4-1; D might be TRBD1 (6 bases). Germline V gene data show CDR1 as MGHRA and CDR2 as YSYEKL. Trimming left V 4 bases short and J 3 bases short, with 18 bases between. The CDR3 spans 16 residues. The CDR3 region has the DNA TGCGCCAGCAGCCCAGGGGACGGCAGACTTGACTATGGCTACACCTTC. Amino acid sequence: CASSPGDGRLDYGYTF.

The chain uses TRBV4-1 and TRBJ2-3; 7 bases are a match to TRBD2. V was clipped by 1 base and J by 0 bases; unmatched bases: 10. The CDR3 has 18 residues. In germline, CDR1 is MGHRA, CDR2 YSYEKL. The CDR3 DNA reads as TGCGCCAGCAGCCAAGCCGGCGCTCTAGCGGCTAGCACAGATACGCAGTATTTT. It translates to CASSQAGALAASTDTQYF.

This clone appeared a single time. The J gene is TRBJ1-1, the V gene TRBV7-3; 11 nucleotides match TRBD1. Trimming took 2 bases from V and 5 from J; bases not matched to a gene: 7. Germline values: CDR1 SGHTA, CDR2 FQGTGA. This CDR3 region has 16 residues. The CDR3 bases are TGTGCCAGCAGCTTAGGTGGACAGGGGGCATGGACTGAAGCTTTCTTT. Translated: CASSLGGQGAWTEAFF.

The genes are TRBV19 and TRBJ1-1; 11 positions agree with TRBD1. From germline, CDR1 is LNHDA and CDR2 SQIVND (reference sequence). The CDR3 length is 16 residues. The junction had 8 bases not matched to a gene; V was cut back by 4 bases and J by 4 bases. The CDR3 protein is CASSRTGGRGVTEAFF. The CDR3 DNA is TGTGCCAGTAGTAGGACAGGGGGCCGGGGAGTCACTGAAGCTTTCTTT.

The chain carries TRBV11-2 and TRBJ1-1; D is ambiguous. This CDR3 is 13 amino acids long. Trimming cost V 0 bases and J 7 bases, with 9 bases left between them. CDR1 is SGHAT and CDR2 is FQNNGV in the germline V gene. CDR3 loop: CASSLDLAHEAFF. The CDR3 DNA follows: TGTGCCAGCAGCTTAGATTTGGCACATGAAGCTTTCTTT.

This clone is a singleton in its sample. CDR3 DNA sequence: TGTGCCAGCAGCTCAGTACGCTCCCACAGAGATAGCAATCAGCCCCAGCATTTT. Its translation is CASSSVRSHRDSNQPQHF. V gene TRBV7-8 combines with J gene TRBJ1-5, with unresolved D. CDR1 SGHVS and CDR2 FQNEAQ come from the germline V gene. V was clipped by 4 bases and J by 0 bases, with 19 bases between them. The CDR3 extends over 18 amino acids.

This clone was detected once. The chain employs TRBV19 and TRBJ2-2, with TRBD1 identical over 7 bases. Trimming took 1 base from V and 7 from J; bases not matched to a gene: 6. This CDR3 has 15 residues. Germline assignment: CDR1 LNHDA and CDR2 SQIVND (reference sequence). CDR3 loop: CASSIVRGLGGELFF. CDR3 in DNA: TGTGCCAGTAGTATAGTGAGGGGGCTAGGCGGGGAGCTGTTTTTT.

The V and J genes are TRBV6-6 and TRBJ1-1, with 9 positions matching TRBD1. This CDR3 has 15 residues. Germline CDR1 and CDR2: MNHNY and SVGAGI (reference sequence). The trim removed 2 bases at V and 5 bases at J, leaving 6 bases unmatched. Here the CDR3 reads CASSYPQGTGTEAFF. CDR3 nucleotide sequence: TGTGCCAGCAGTTACCCACAAGGGACAGGGACTGAAGCTTTCTTT.

The chain is built from TRBV15 and TRBJ1-5; no clear D gene. V lost 5 bases to trimming and J lost 0 bases, with 11 bases between them. This CDR3 comprises 15 residues. CDR1 and CDR2 from the germline V gene are LNHNV and YYDKDF (reference sequence). The chain's CDR3 is CATSVQEHSNQPQHF. DNA for the CDR3: TGTGCCACCAGCGTCCAGGAACATAGCAATCAGCCCCAGCATTTT.

The V gene is TRBV15, the J gene TRBJ2-3, with a possible D match to TRBD2 (7 bases). From germline, CDR1 is LNHNV and CDR2 YYDKDF (reference sequence). This CDR3 comprises 15 residues. V lost 4 bases to trimming and J lost 0 bases, with 11 bases between them. The chain's CDR3 is CATSKRGGSTDTQYF. The CDR3 region has the DNA TGTGCCACCAGCAAAAGGGGGGGGAGCACAGATACGCAGTATTTT.